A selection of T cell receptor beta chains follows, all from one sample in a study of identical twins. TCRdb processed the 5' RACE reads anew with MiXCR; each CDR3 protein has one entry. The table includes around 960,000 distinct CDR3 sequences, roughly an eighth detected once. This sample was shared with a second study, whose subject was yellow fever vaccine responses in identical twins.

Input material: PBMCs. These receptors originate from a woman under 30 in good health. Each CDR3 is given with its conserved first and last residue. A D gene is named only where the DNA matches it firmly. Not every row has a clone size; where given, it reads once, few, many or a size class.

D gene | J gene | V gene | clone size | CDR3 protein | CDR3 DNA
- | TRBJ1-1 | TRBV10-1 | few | CASSELLGYGTEAFF | TGCGCCAGCAGTGAGCTTTTAGGGTATGGAACTGAAGCTTTCTTT
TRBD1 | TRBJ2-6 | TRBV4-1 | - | CASEDRSNVLTF | TGCGCCAGCGAGGACAGGAGCAACGTCCTGACTTTC
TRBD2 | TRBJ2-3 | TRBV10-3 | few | CAISETSGESTDTQYF | TGTGCCATCAGTGAGACCAGCGGGGAGAGCACAGATACGCAGTATTTT
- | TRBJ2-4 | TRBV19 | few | CASSIGDIQYF | TGTGCCAGTAGTATAGGGGACATTCAGTACTTC
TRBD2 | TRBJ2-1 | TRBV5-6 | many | CASSWGPSGGFYNEQFF | TGTGCCAGCAGCTGGGGGCCTAGCGGGGGATTCTACAATGAGCAGTTCTTC
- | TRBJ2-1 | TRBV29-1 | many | CSVGGIEQFF | TGCAGCGTTGGGGGGATAGAGCAGTTCTTC
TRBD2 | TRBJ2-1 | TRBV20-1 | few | CSALGLAGGPRNEQFF | TGCAGTGCTCTCGGACTAGCGGGAGGGCCGCGGAATGAGCAGTTCTTC
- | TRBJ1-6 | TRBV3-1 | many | CASKSGADNSPLHF | TGTGCCAGCAAGAGCGGAGCCGATAATTCACCCCTCCACTTT
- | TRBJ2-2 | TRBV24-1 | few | CATSDLRGHNTGELFF | TGTGCCACCAGTGATTTGCGCGGACACAACACCGGGGAGCTGTTTTTT
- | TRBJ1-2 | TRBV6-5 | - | CASSYSRRNYGYTF | TGTGCCAGCAGTTACTCCAGGCGTAACTATGGCTACACCTTC
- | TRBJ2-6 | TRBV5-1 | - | CASSLAASASGANVLTF | TGCGCCAGCAGCTTGGCCGCTAGCGCATCTGGGGCCAACGTCCTGACTTTC
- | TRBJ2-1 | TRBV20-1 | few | CSAPQGWVYNEQFF | TGCAGTGCTCCGCAGGGTTGGGTATACAATGAGCAGTTCTTC
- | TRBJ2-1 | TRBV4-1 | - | CASSQVGITDEQFF | TGCGCCAGCAGCCAAGTAGGGATTACCGATGAGCAGTTCTTC
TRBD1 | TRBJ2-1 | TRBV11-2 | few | CASSLDRGLSGSYNEQFF | TGTGCCAGCAGCTTGGACAGGGGGCTGAGCGGGAGTTACAATGAGCAGTTCTTC
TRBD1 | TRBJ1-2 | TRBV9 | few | CASSAGQAYYGYTF | TGTGCCAGCAGCGCGGGACAGGCATACTATGGCTACACCTTC
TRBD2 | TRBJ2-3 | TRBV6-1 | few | CASRPTGGGLTDTQYF | TGTGCCAGCAGACCCACCGGGGGAGGGCTCACCGATACGCAGTATTTT
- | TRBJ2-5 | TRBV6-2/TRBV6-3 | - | CASSYSVRDFETQYF | TGTGCCAGCAGTTACTCGGTCAGGGATTTTGAGACCCAGTACTTC
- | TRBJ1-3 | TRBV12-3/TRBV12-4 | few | CASSQDSFSGNTIYF | TGTGCCAGCAGTCAGGACAGCTTCTCTGGAAACACCATATATTTT
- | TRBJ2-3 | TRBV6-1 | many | CASSEVARITDTQYF | TGTGCCAGCAGTGAAGTCGCAAGGATCACAGATACGCAGTATTTT
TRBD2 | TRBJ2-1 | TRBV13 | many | CASSPPGTSPYNEQFF | TGTGCCAGCAGCCCGCCTGGGACTAGCCCTTACAATGAGCAGTTCTTC
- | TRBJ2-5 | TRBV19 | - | CASRPRGRELVTQYF | TGTGCCAGTAGACCGCGCGGACGGGAACTGGTGACCCAGTACTTC
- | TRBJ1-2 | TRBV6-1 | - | CASIRTENYGYTF | TGTGCCAGCATTCGGACGGAGAACTATGGCTACACCTTC
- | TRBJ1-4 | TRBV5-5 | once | CASSLGVLPEKLFF | TGTGCCAGCAGCTTGGGGGTGTTACCTGAAAAACTGTTTTTT
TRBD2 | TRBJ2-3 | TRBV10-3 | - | CAITKGLAGGPGTDTQYF | TGTGCCATCACCAAGGGACTAGCGGGAGGGCCGGGCACAGATACGCAGTATTTT
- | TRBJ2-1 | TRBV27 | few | CASSTYRDGGYNEQFF | TGTGCCAGCAGTACATACCGGGACGGAGGTTACAATGAGCAGTTCTTC
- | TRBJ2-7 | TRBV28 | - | CASSSLREYEQYF | TGTGCCAGCAGCTCCTTACGGGAATACGAGCAGTACTTC
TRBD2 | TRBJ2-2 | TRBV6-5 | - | CASSYSSMRGGTGELFF | TGTGCCAGCAGTTACTCGAGTATGCGGGGGGGGACCGGGGAGCTGTTTTTT
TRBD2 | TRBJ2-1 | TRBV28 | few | CASSFPGQAGGQTLHEQFF | TGTGCCAGCAGTTTCCCCGGACAAGCGGGGGGTCAAACACTCCATGAGCAGTTCTTC
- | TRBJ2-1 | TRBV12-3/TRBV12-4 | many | CASSPSGGTYNEQFF | TGTGCCAGCAGTCCCTCAGGAGGAACCTACAATGAGCAGTTCTTC